The present TCR beta chain was sequenced within a study of T cell responses to AZD1222 COVID-19 vaccine. Whole-study findings and limits: Only five to seven individuals given AZD1222 were seropositive at baseline.

A note on this clone: Its antigen remains unknown.

Germline V CDR1 and CDR2: SNHLY, FYNNEI. Trimming removed 7 bases at V and 1 base at J, with 8 bases between. The CDR3 has 13 residues. The method was immunoSEQ multiplex PCR; TCRdb's version includes in-frame clones alone and lacks a portion of them. The sample has over 100,000 clones; approximately 90% are singletons. This chain joins TRBV2 and TRBJ1-3; a weak D match, TRBD1 (6 bases). Sequenced here: peripheral blood, sampled on day 0 of AZD1222 vaccination. The TCR sequence derives from an adult in good health. CDR3 loop: CASKGGSGNTIYF. The CDR3 DNA follows: TGTGCCAGCAAGGGGGGGTCTGGAAACACCATATATTTT.